This TCR beta chain was retrieved from a study of vaccination and CD4 T cells after COVID-19 (dated by TCRdb to the early 2020s). Regarding the complete study: Convalescent patients had a positive SARS-CoV-2 result on nasal swab PCR, and of these patients, nine had mild disease and one had severe disease. In the convalescent cohort there were six males and four females, among whom were two Hispanic individuals, seven Caucasians, two Asians and one multiracial person. For stimulating the cultures, overlapping spike peptide pools were used, derived from SARS-CoV-2 as well as from the common cold coronaviruses HCoV-NL63, HCoV-OC43 and HCoV-229E. Two doses of either the Pfizer-BioNTech BNT162b2 vaccine (n=8) or the Moderna mRNA-1273 vaccine (n=2) were administered to participants. In roughly 11 COVID-19 convalescent patients and 4 infection-naive healthy vaccine recipients, the spike-specific CD4+ TCR repertoire before mRNA vaccination was compared with the repertoire after mRNA vaccination. Post-COVID blood samples were collected from convalescent patients a median of around 100 days after diagnosis, with a range of roughly 30 to 161 days. The time from the second vaccine dose to post-vaccine blood sampling had a median of around 72 days and ranged from roughly 13 to 241 days. As controls, cultures received a CEFX viral epitope pool (the positive control), an HIV-1 Nef peptide pool (the negative control), or no peptide at all.

CDR1 and CDR2, looked up from the germline V gene, are MNHEY and SVGEGT. There are 14 amino acids in the CDR3, from cysteine to phenylalanine inclusive. The read is trimmed to its CDR3 DNA, 42 bases read in frame from base 1. V is cut back by 6 bases and J by 10 bases, with 8 bases in the junction unmatched. The sample's treatment or condition label, in plain terms: approximately 11-day PBMC culture with coronavirus spike peptide pools or control peptides (ViraFEST assay). To expand antigen-specific T cells with peptide pools and then pick out the expanded clonotypes through TCR sequencing, the study relied on the ViraFEST assay. The convalescent patients' positive SARS-CoV-2 PCR tests were from March to December 2020, which was before the Alpha, Beta and Delta variants emerged in the United States. Each well held 2.2 million or so PBMCs cultured with approximately 10 ug/ml peptide pools in IMDM containing around 5% human AB serum and 10 IU/ml IL-2. On days 3 and 7, half of the culture medium was replaced with fresh IL-2-containing medium. After approximately 11 days of culture, CD4+ T cells were isolated by negative selection with the EasySep CD4+ T cell isolation kit. Ficoll-Paque Plus gradient centrifugation was used to isolate PBMCs from whole blood, and the isolated PBMCs were then either used fresh or cryopreserved at -140C. Triplicate wells were generally used for each culture condition.

Study-level results and caveats: Of the vaccine-specific clones found in convalescent patients, nearly all (304 of 307) were mono-reactive for SARS-CoV-2 spike instead of being cross-reactive with common cold coronaviruses. Although the median number of SARS-CoV-2-reactive clonotypes went up from around 19 after infection to about 38 after vaccination, the increase was not significant. Relatively few convalescent patients were included in the study, and early timepoints after natural infection were not analyzed. In convalescent patients, a median roughly 87% of post-vaccine SARS-CoV-2-reactive clones were detected only after vaccination, suggesting vaccine-specific priming.

In regard to this clonotype: The clone's antigen remains unknown. Per-nucleotide qualities are absent, and no much larger clonotype sits a single base away.

The method was PCR. DNA from cultured CD4+ T cells underwent TCR sequencing with the Oncomine TCR Beta short-read assay at the Johns Hopkins FTIC core. The QIAamp micro DNA kit was used to extract genomic DNA from the cultured CD4+ T cells. The Oncomine TCR Beta libraries from cultured CD4+ T cells were pooled using unique dual indexes and then sequenced on an Illumina iSeq 100. Concerning the study's data processing: Non-productive sequences were removed, and CDR3s that did not start with C, did not end with F or W, or were shorter than 7 amino acids were discarded. The MANAFEST web application identified antigen-specific clonotypes by comparing peptide-stimulated wells against reference wells and other culture wells. Positive clones required FDR below 0.05, an odds ratio above 5, and productive frequency above 0.1% in at least two of three replicate wells. Cross-reactive clonotypes were defined as significantly expanded in both SARS-CoV-2 spike wells and at least one common cold coronavirus spike condition. CDR3 homology was assessed with Levenshtein distances (stringdist) and unrooted phylogenetic trees (ape) in R version 3.6.1. TCRdb trimmed the raw reads at Q25, called clones with MiXCR and kept productive beta chains. CDR3 protein duplicates are merged, each entry listing the most common genes and DNA. These V and J calls are TCRdb output, not the study's own analysis. The sample includes approximately 15,000 distinct CDR3 sequences, with about 67% observed a single time. The ten largest clones capture 7.4% of the sample.

The sample comprised CD4+ T cells from blood, cultured in vitro. The sequence is built from TRBV6-2 or TRBV6-3 and TRBJ1-6, with 8 central nucleotides matching TRBD1. The TCR was taken from a human donor who had recovered from COVID-19. The nucleotides are TGTGCCAGCAGCCCGACAGGGGCTAGGTCACCCCTCCACTTT. Its translation reads: CASSPTGARSPLHF.